This T cell receptor beta chain was captured in a study of technical replicates of blood from a handful of donors. The method was immunoSEQ multiplex PCR; TCRdb's version includes in-frame clones alone and lacks a portion of them. In the table there are roughly 85,000 clones, approximately 95% of which are singletons. The TCR sequence derives from a human donor in good health. The sample was T cells isolated from PBMCs.

CDR3 in DNA: TGTGCCAGCAGCTTCAGTGGACTAGCGTTCAATGAGCAGTTCTTC. Translating gives CASSFSGLAFNEQFF. This rearrangement joins TRBV5-4 to TRBJ2-1, with TRBD2 matching over 9 bases. The CDR3 length is 15 residues. CDR1 is SGHNT, CDR2 YYREEE, per germline (reference sequence). V shed 2 bases and J 6 bases; nucleotides not matched to a gene: 6. The full variable domain, rest sourced from reference TRBV5-4 and TRBJ2-1, is ETGVTQSPTHLIKTRGQQVTLRCSSQSGHNTVSWYQQALGQGPQFIFQYYREEENGRGNFPPRFSGLQFPNYSSELNVNALELDDSALYLCASSFSGLAFNEQFFGPGTRLTVL.